This T cell receptor beta chain was captured by sequencing in a study of CD8 T cells in Susac syndrome. RNA totalling roughly 0.45 to 1 ug underwent reverse transcription with random hexamers. Across 54 Vbeta and 13 Jbeta, immunoSEQ multiplex PCR amplified TCR beta CDR3. In TCRdb, the immunoSEQ multiplex PCR reads were re-called with MiXCR into one record per CDR3 protein. The sample has roughly 100,000 distinct CDR3 sequences; approximately 94% are singletons. The CDR3 length is 13 residues. Per germline, CDR1 SGHTA and CDR2 FQGTGA. Regarding the study as a whole: In total CD8+ repertoires, roughly 17 Susac-specific public clones were detected, and CD8+ TEMRA repertoires contained five.

Notes on this clonotype: Its antigen is not identified.

The clonotype originates from a human donor with Susac syndrome. The specimen sequenced was CD8+ T cells from PBMCs. The rearrangement links TRBV7-3 to TRBJ2-5, with D unresolved. Judging by the DNA end, TRBJ2-7 fits better; the J call may be wrong. The CDR3 nucleotides read TGTGCCAGCAGCCGTGGGCGAGGACACGAGCAGTACTTC. This encodes CASSRGRGHEQYF.